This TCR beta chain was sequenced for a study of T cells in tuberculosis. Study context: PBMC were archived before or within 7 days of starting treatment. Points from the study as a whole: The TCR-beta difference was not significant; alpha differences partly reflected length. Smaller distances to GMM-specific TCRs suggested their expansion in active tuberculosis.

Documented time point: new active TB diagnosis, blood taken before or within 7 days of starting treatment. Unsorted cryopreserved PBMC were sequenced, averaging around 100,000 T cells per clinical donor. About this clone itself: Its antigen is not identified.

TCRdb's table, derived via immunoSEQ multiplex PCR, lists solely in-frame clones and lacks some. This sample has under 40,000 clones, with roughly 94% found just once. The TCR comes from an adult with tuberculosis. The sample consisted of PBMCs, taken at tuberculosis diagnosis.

CDR3: CASSLGNTGAPPLHF. The CDR3 DNA reads as TGTGCCAGCAGCTTAGGGAATACAGGGGCCCCGCCCCTCCACTTT. V gene TRBV7-8 combines with J gene TRBJ1-6; 7 bases fit TRBD1. The ends lost 1 base at V and 13 bases at J; junction bases unmatched: 10. Germline CDR1 SGHVS, CDR2 FQNEAQ. This CDR3 has 15 amino acids.